This T cell receptor beta chain was found in a study of T cell responses to AZD1222 COVID-19 vaccine. Findings of the study overall: Repertoires in all cases were sampled only once the peak T cell response had passed. Mapped onto spike, vaccine-associated CD4 TCRs spanned it and were dominant at 160-218 and 743-854. Clonal diversity was possibly underestimated, and white British individuals and females predominated among donors.

This CDR3 spans 12 amino acids. The germline V gene has CDR1 LNHDA and CDR2 SQIVND (reference sequence). Remarks on this clone: No antigen is known for it. Germline and junction disagree at one end, which may indicate a read error.

Repertoires were generated with immunoSEQ multiplex PCR, while TCRdb's copy carries only in-frame clones and drops some. Found here are approximately 120,000 clones, roughly nine tenths of them singletons; the top ten hold roughly 7%. This TCR was recovered from an adult in good health. Here the sequenced sample was peripheral blood, taken on day 0 of AZD1222 vaccination. This rearrangement joins TRBV19 to TRBJ1-1; no definite D call. CDR3 sequence reads: CASRIDRGRSFF. CDR3 sequence (DNA): TGTGCCAGTAGGATAGATCGTGGCCGCTCTTTCTTT.